This T cell receptor (beta chain) was sequenced during a study of shared clonotypes between healthy human individuals (dated by TCRdb to 2020 to 2021). With regard to the full study: The cohort comprised a couple of women and a few men aged 18 to 49 years. For each donor, CD4 naive and CD4 memory were each given three plates, CD8 naive was given two plates, and CD8 memory was given one plate. To estimate repertoire size and how much clonotype sharing occurs between individuals, the study deeply sequenced the blood TCR repertoires of about 5 healthy adults. To increase sequencing depth and limit assay-specific biases, TCR repertoire library preparation and sequencing were carried out by different laboratories using diverse techniques. Per donor, leukapheresis produced somewhere between about 0.94 and 9 billion PBMCs. Summary of the overall study and its limitations: Across four donors, approximately 5% of naive CD4, around 3.5% of naive CD8, 2% to 2.5% of memory CD4, and about 0.4% of memory CD8 clonotypes were shared. Larger estimated clonotype richness was generally found for naive subsets than for memory subsets. Pairwise subsampling led to the expectation that sequencing depth would affect the degree of clonotype sharing among donors. Clonotypes shared by all four sorted-subset donors showed higher generation probabilities than non-shared clonotypes. Sampling was restricted to blood, and TCR repertoires in tissues likely differ from the TCR repertoires found in blood. Rarefaction of sorted-subset datasets indicated incomplete sequencing despite the large sequencing depth. The small number of donors limited the genetic and exposure-history diversity represented.

From its cysteine to its phenylalanine, the CDR3 spans 15 amino acids. The read is trimmed to its CDR3 DNA, 45 bases read in frame from base 1. From a lookup of the germline V gene, CDR1 and CDR2 are LGHNA and YNFKEQ. Trimming at the junction amounts to 0 bases on V and 6 bases on J, and the germline ends lie 11 bases apart. On this clone: No antigen is known for it. No much larger clone exists at a distance of one base, and base qualities are not known.

Using the deep immunoSEQ assay, TCR CDR3 regions were amplified from genomic DNA by multiplex PCR. Extracted genomic DNA from each cell subset was spread evenly across all wells of several immunoSEQ 96-well plates, with each plate serving as a replicate. For sorted subsets, each replicate PCR was loaded with around 200 ng genomic DNA, equivalent to approximately 33,000 T cell genomes. Purified libraries were quantified with a Qubit 3.0 fluorometer, sized on a Bioanalyzer 2100, and re-quantified with the KAPA Library Quantification kit. A separate single-read 150-cycle Illumina NextSeq 550 flow cell was used to sequence each immunoSEQ 96-well plate. As for how the authors treated the data: Because the immunoSEQ output included only junctional sequences and no quality scores, the filtering could not be the same as the filtering used for full-length reads. Sequences were annotated with PyIR, a Python wrapper for IgBLAST v1.9, and V/J genes and CDR3 were assigned using IMGT germline references. Reads were removed for weak V/J assignments (E-value above 1e-6), missing CDR3, stop codons, out-of-frame junctions, or ambiguous translated residues. V3J clonotypes were defined as sequences sharing the same inferred V gene, J gene, and CDR3 amino acid sequence. Percentage overlap between repertoires was calculated by dividing the number of shared unique clonotypes by the size of the smaller repertoire. RTK rarefaction, the Chao1 estimator, and Recon v2.1 estimates of unobserved clonotypes were used to assess repertoire richness. Generation probabilities for all TCRbeta clonotypes obtained by the gDNA method from a handful of donors were computed using OLGA. The clones in this table, taken by TCRdb from immuneACCESS, are in-frame only. Not every clone is retained; where verified, under half of the shortfall comes from an unresolved V gene, and the cause of the rest is unknown. That table gives V, J and clone size, and the DNA gave D and trimming. The table for this sample lists 550,000 to 700,000 clones; more than 70% of them were counted only once. The top ten clonotypes cover around 1.8% of the sample.

The donors were healthy, HIV-negative adults with no recently reported acute infections or vaccinations. Only Caucasian adults living in Nashville, Tennessee, USA were represented among the donors. CD4+ T cells were enriched through magnetic negative selection, after which naive cells were positively selected on CD45RA and the remaining negative fraction served as the memory subset. Blood was collected by leukapheresis, and PBMCs were isolated by Ficoll-Histopaque density gradient centrifugation and then cryopreserved in liquid nitrogen vapor phase. Analytical flow cytometry was used to check the purity and quantity of each magnetically sorted T cell population. From each sorted fraction, genomic DNA was isolated and quantified by UV absorbance on a Nanodrop 2000c.

The rearranged segments are TRBV4-2 and TRBJ2-2; the D gene cannot be resolved reliably. This receptor was identified in a woman in her twenties or thirties in good health. The sample consisted of memory CD4+ T cells sorted from blood. What this sample's cell subset or site label stands for: CD45RA-negative fraction. The CDR3: CASSQEFWRPGELFF. The DNA reads as follows: TGTGCCAGCAGCCAAGAGTTTTGGCGGCCCGGGGAGCTGTTTTTT.